Listed below are T cell receptor beta chains from one sample, sequenced in a study of siplizumab effects on memory and regulatory T cells. Which antigens these TCRs recognize remains unknown. Here immunoSEQ multiplex PCR was the method, and the copy in TCRdb shows in-frame clones only, minus some. This sample has around 20,000 clones, with under 50% found just once. The sample was CFSE-low (dividing) CD4+ T cells sorted from an allogeneic mixed lymphocyte reaction. The receptors were sampled from a human donor in good health; the cells came from an allogeneic mixed lymphocyte reaction. Both conserved end residues are part of each CDR3. Part of the rows lack a size; the others show once, few, many or a class for expanded clones.

CDR3aa	v_gene	j_gene	abundance
CASSPRSGWGEQFF	TRBV7-2	TRBJ2-1	.
CASSPTKATGSYEQYF	TRBV18	TRBJ2-7	.
CASSEQNQPQHF	TRBV25-1	TRBJ1-5	.
CASSQDFGGYTF	TRBV7-9	TRBJ1-2	.
CASSQEASDEQYF	TRBV6-1	TRBJ2-7	.
CSVAKGGPWEAFF	TRBV29-1	TRBJ1-1	.
CASIGGNINYGYTF	TRBV28	TRBJ1-2	few
CASSLGTLGNTIYF	TRBV28	TRBJ1-3	few
CAIGGSYEQYF	TRBV6-6	TRBJ2-7	few
CASSGQAGEKLFF	TRBV2	TRBJ1-4	.
CAISSTSGDDTQYF	TRBV10-3	TRBJ2-3	few
CASSHPGAGLATGELFF	TRBV4-2	TRBJ2-2	.
CASSDLGAAGNTIYF	TRBV25-1	TRBJ1-3	.
CASRGMTDTQYF	TRBV6-5	TRBJ2-3	.
CASSNRDRGREEQYF	TRBV5-1	TRBJ2-7	.
CASSLWTGGASYGYTF	TRBV14	TRBJ1-2	medium-sized
CSAQERGSYEQYF	TRBV29-1	.	once
CASSSTDRGFTEAFF	TRBV11-3	TRBJ1-1	few
CASSRGWGFTEAFF	TRBV6-5	TRBJ1-1	.
CASRLSPDQPQHF	TRBV7-3	TRBJ1-5	.
CASSPLGGGDNEQFF	TRBV7-3	TRBJ2-1	medium-sized
CASSGQGVPSNQPQHF	TRBV10-1	TRBJ1-5	.
CASSTNGNTGELFF	TRBV28	TRBJ2-2	.
CAISGTGDAGELFF	TRBV10-3	TRBJ2-2	.
CASSSGNPSYRYTF	TRBV28	TRBJ1-2	.
CASSLARNTEAFF	TRBV5-8	TRBJ1-1	.
CASSPSWTNEKLFF	TRBV18	TRBJ1-4	few
CASSQSLTSDLSQETQYF	TRBV4-1	TRBJ2-5	few
CASRKDSYNEQFF	TRBV6-5	TRBJ2-1	.
CASSLSPHNSPLHF	TRBV5-6	TRBJ1-6	.
CASSPGTGEGEQYF	TRBV18	TRBJ2-7	few
CASSEAEAYHQPQHF	TRBV2	TRBJ1-5	few
CASSLLSGGAGDTQYF	TRBV7-2	TRBJ2-3	.
CASSVAGGGDTQYF	TRBV6-1	TRBJ2-3	few
CASGRTGDNYGYTF	TRBV12-5	TRBJ1-2	.
CASSRDRYEQYF	TRBV7-2	TRBJ2-7	.
CASSLLVENTEAFF	TRBV5-1	TRBJ1-1	medium-sized
CASSYWGINDEQFF	TRBV6-6	TRBJ2-1	.
CASSLMTGGDTQYF	TRBV7-9	TRBJ2-3	.
CASSWGAGQPQHF	TRBV6-5	TRBJ1-5	.
CASSPAGTGVGYTF	TRBV18	TRBJ1-2	few
CASSLTRGQYF	TRBV28	TRBJ2-7	few
CASSLARDMETQYF	TRBV7-8	TRBJ2-5	few
CASSVDPPGQVNTEAFF	TRBV9	TRBJ1-1	.
CATSARLGTGELFF	TRBV15	TRBJ2-2	.
CASSQVVSGTGELFF	TRBV4-2	TRBJ2-2	.
CASSHTTGSGELFF	TRBV4-2	TRBJ2-2	.
CASKGLAGGYNEQFF	TRBV5-4	TRBJ2-1	.
CASSTLGQDYGYTF	TRBV18	TRBJ1-2	.
CASSELQASTDTQYF	TRBV25-1	TRBJ2-3	.
CAINTGLNTEAFF	TRBV10-3	TRBJ1-1	.
CASSEGRETQYF	TRBV2	TRBJ2-5	.
CASSRDSLRSGPQHF	TRBV7-2	TRBJ1-5	.